This TCR beta chain originates from a study of shared clonotypes between healthy human individuals. Only CD45RO-negative cells positively selected for CCR7 counted as naive CD8 cells, so terminally differentiated effector memory CD45RA+ cells were excluded. Libraries were prepared by immunoSEQ multiplex PCR; TCRdb keeps only in-frame clonotypes and omits some of them. The sample holds about 2.2 million clones, 93% seen once. This clonotype originated in a man younger than 30 in good health. Some clones in this sample may be carry-over from other donors' samples. The sequencing sample was made of naive CD8+ T cells from PBMCs.

The CDR3: CASRAPGLYNEQFF. For the CDR3, the DNA is TGTGCCAGCAGGGCTCCGGGACTCTACAATGAGCAGTTCTTC. The J gene is TRBJ2-1, the V gene TRBV2, with a possible D match to TRBD2 (6 bases). V was trimmed by 6 bases and J by 3 bases, leaving 12 bases between them. Germline V CDR1 and CDR2: SNHLY, FYNNEI. This CDR3 is built from 14 residues.